This T cell receptor beta chain was observed in a study of vaccination effects on CD4 cells after COVID-19. Remarks on this clone: Its antigen remains unknown.

Study-wide points: Infection-derived and vaccine-derived clones contracted markedly late after vaccination.

Sequencing was performed with immunoSEQ multiplex PCR; in TCRdb, only in-frame clones are kept and a portion is missing. Of 20,000 to 30,000 clones listed, around four fifths are singletons. The CDR3 extends over 16 amino acids. The V gene lost 0 bases and the J gene lost 9 bases, with 18 bases spanning the gap. Germline V gene lookup returns CDR1 MNHEY and CDR2 SVGAGI. With the ViraFEST assay, the study expanded antigen-specific CD4+ T cells using viral peptide pools, then sequenced them. Scientists isolated CD4+ T cells after a roughly nine-day culture period ended. Vaccine administered to participants consisted of two doses of either BNT162b2 or mRNA-1273. Testing of the vaccine recipients showed negative nucleocapsid antibodies and no prior SARS-CoV-2 infection. IL-2 at 10 IU/ml and peptides at roughly 9.6 ug/ml were added to cultured PBMC, approximately 2.2 million per well.

Here the sequenced sample was CD4+ T cells from PBMCs cultured with SARS-CoV-2 spike peptides, taken after COVID-19 vaccination. The chain recombines TRBV6-5 with TRBJ1-5; weak D call: TRBD1 (5 bases). This clonotype originated in a human donor who received a COVID-19 vaccine. CDR3 nucleotides: TGTGCCAGCAGTTACTCGGTCTTCGGGGCCGTATGGCCCCAGCATTTT. Protein: CASSYSVFGAVWPQHF.